This T cell receptor beta chain was observed in a study of long-term antiretroviral therapy in people with HIV (dated by TCRdb to about 2022). Background on the whole study: The earliest samples were collected roughly a decade before the 2015 WHO recommendation for immediate ART, at a time when ART was usually postponed until CD4 counts fell. Whether ART initiation and durable HIV suppression were associated with changes in peripheral blood TRB repertoire composition and diversity was tested in a retrospective serial study. A total of some 210 cryopreserved PBMC samples were contributed to the cohort by 30 adults with confirmed HIV infection, with samples collected serially over a mean of approximately six years (range 1-12). Of the 30 participants with HIV, approximately twelve were female. No cross-contamination during QIAcube processing turned up in test extractions that ran a monoclonal T-cell line alongside 33 polyclonal samples.

Concerning this clone itself: No cognate antigen has been identified for it. No base-level quality is on record; no much larger clone is a single base apart.

Broad study findings and their caveats: The samples were dated from about 2003 to 2017, and the ART regimens that were used may be less effective than current ART regimens. Because pre-ART samples had limited cell numbers, unsorted PBMC were profiled rather than sorted CD4+ and CD8+ T cells. Since PBMC availability was limited, sequencing covered only the TCR beta chain, with no alpha chain pairing. No data were available on ART adherence, viral resistance or therapy changes, limiting inferences about post-ART repertoire changes. A significant increase in TRB diversity was found to be associated with ART initiation, although TRB diversity was observed to remain significantly below that of transplant donor controls even after long-term ART. Expanded TRB clones identified before ART initiation dominated the repertoire across all time points, though the dominance fluctuated and decreased in many PLHIV after ART. CDR3 length ranges in HIV repertoires were narrower than in controls, and network structure suggested an antigen-experienced repertoire with only a slight naive shift after ART.

The immunoSEQ hsTCRB v3.0 assay was used at survey level resolution for TRB variable region sequencing. A depth of about 35,000-50,000 T-cell genomes per sample was targeted for TRB sequencing. TRB libraries were pooled and sequenced on an Illumina MiSeq using a v3 150-cycle kit. Turning to the authors' computational methods: Repertoire analysis was performed in R inside a reproducible Nextflow workflow that covered QC, data transformation and analysis. LymphoSeq2, an R package for exploring AIRR-Seq data, was used to implement the custom analyses. After excluding several samples that yielded fewer than 5000 total TRB sequences, fewer than 200 HIV repertoires remained for analysis. Among the 200 or so HIV repertoires that were kept, around 60 were collected before ART initiation and about 130 were collected after ART initiation. Each repertoire was downsampled to 5000 TRB nucleotide sequences, and summary statistics were averaged across 100 downsampling iterations. Only TRB sequences with CDR3 regions of at least seven amino acids were retained for analysis. Diversity was measured with a Shannon entropy-derived clonality score and the Gini coefficient. In the repertoire networks, any two of the top 5000 CDR3 amino acid sequences were linked whenever the two sequences differed by an edit distance of one. For TRB CDR3 amino acid sequences, antigen specificity groups and MHC restriction were predicted with GLIPH2. CDR3 amino acid sequences were matched against VDJdb and McPAS-TCR to flag known CMV, EBV, HIV or tissue antigen associations. Pre-ART, post-ART and control groups were compared with Wilcoxon signed-rank tests and Holm-Bonferroni correction. The source is immuneACCESS, and TCRdb retained only in-frame sequences with V and J called. Part of the clones is not carried over; for the studies checked, unresolved V genes explain less than half of this, and the remainder is unexplained. V and J calls and clone size are as listed in that table; D and trimming were resolved from the DNA. The sample table records roughly 15,000 clones; 75% to 85% of these occur just once. The top ten clones comprise about a quarter of the sample.

The CDR3 numbers 12 residues from cysteine through phenylalanine. The sequence is cut down to CDR3 DNA, 36 bases in frame from base 1. To be included, a participant needed at least one PBMC sample from before ART initiation plus at least two post-ART samples. All participants with HIV were treated in the United States of America. Before DNA extraction, cryopreserved samples of roughly 1-10 million PBMC were thawed and washed. At the time of the earliest PBMC sample for each participant with HIV, ages ranged from 23 to 54 years. Each participant contributed PBMC samples from 1-4 timepoints before ART initiation and 2-8 timepoints after ART initiation, with a median of 7 samples. For every participant, serial HIV viral load, CD4+ T-cell count, ART history and demographic data were obtained. A Qiagen kit on a QIAcube was used to extract genomic DNA from unsorted PBMC, with samples processed in batches of 12.

The TCR comes from a man aged 35 to 55 with HIV. This chain joins TRBV21-1 to TRBJ2-7. TRBV21-1 is a documented pseudogene. Sequencing was performed on unsorted PBMCs, taken 3.1 years after starting antiretroviral therapy. The DNA is as follows: TGTGCCAGCAGCAAAGTAAGTTCGGACGCCCTCTTC. This yields the protein CASSKVSSDALF.